The 26 T cell receptor beta chains below come from one sample, sequenced in a study of blood T cells in healthy people across ages. With a J-beta primer mix and a sample-barcoded 5' primer, a second PCR ran roughly 6 to 11 cycles. TCRdb re-called the 5' RACE reads through MiXCR, storing one row per CDR3 protein. This table has 800,000 to 1,000,000 distinct CDR3 sequences, roughly 50% appearing once. Sequencing was performed on blood. The receptors originated from a man younger than 45 in good health.

The V call is TRBV28, the J call TRBJ1-5; D uncertain. The V and J ends lost 3 bases and 6 bases respectively, with 6 bases between them. Germline V lookup: CDR1 MDHEN, CDR2 SYDVKM. The CDR3 runs to 12 residues. The CDR3 is CASSFGTQPQHF. The CDR3 DNA sequence: TGTGCCAGCAGTTTTGGTACTCAGCCCCAGCATTTT.

The J gene is TRBJ1-2, the V gene TRBV7-2; 8 nucleotides align to TRBD1. V shed 3 bases, J shed 0 bases, and the junction held 6 bases outside the gene matches. CDR3 size: 16 residues. Germline lookup yields CDR1 SGHTA and CDR2 FQGNSA. CDR3 sequence: CASSFGGTGTNYGYTF. The CDR3 DNA sequence: TGTGCCAGCAGCTTTGGCGGGACAGGCACTAACTATGGCTACACCTTC.

This clonotype was detected only a few times. The chain uses TRBV6-2 or TRBV6-3 and TRBJ2-7; the D is unclear. CDR1 is MNHEY and CDR2 is SVGEGT in the germline V gene. There are 11 residues in the CDR3. Trimming took 5 bases from V and 3 from J, leaving 5 bases between them. The CDR3 DNA follows: TGTGCCAGCAGTACAGTCTACGAGCAGTACTTC. Amino acid sequence: CASSTVYEQYF.

This clonotype was detected ten times or more. The CDR3 coding sequence is TGTGCCAGCAGCCAAGATCTAAGCGCTTCCTACAATGAGCAGTTCTTC. This encodes CASSQDLSASYNEQFF. This chain uses TRBV3-1 with TRBJ2-1; D remains ambiguous. Trimming shortened V by 0 bases and J by 1 base, and 10 bases separated the two germline ends. The CDR3 length is 16 residues. The germline CDR1 and CDR2 sequences are LGHDT and YNNKEL (reference sequence).

This clonotype occurred a few times. The chain links TRBV7-2 to TRBJ1-2; D might be TRBD1 (5 bases). CDR1 SGHTA and CDR2 FQGNSA come from the germline V gene. CDR3 length: 16 residues. V was cut by 1 base and J by 1 base, with 13 bases left in between. The CDR3 sequence: CASSLVSAGDNYGYTF. The CDR3 DNA follows: TGTGCCAGCAGCTTAGTGTCGGCGGGGGATAACTATGGCTACACCTTC. Drawing the rest from reference TRBV7-2 and TRBJ1-2, the complete variable domain is GAGVSQSPSNKVTEKGKDVELRCDPISGHTALYWYRQSLGQGLEFLIYFQGNSAPDKSGLPSDRFSAERTGGSVSTLTIQRTQQEDSAVYLCASSLVSAGDNYGYTFGSGTRLTVV.

The chain recombines TRBV3-1 with TRBJ2-6; 7 bases agree with TRBD1. CDR1 and CDR2 from the germline V gene are LGHDT and YNNKEL (reference sequence). Trimming took 3 bases from V and 4 from J; bases not matched to a gene: 6. CDR3 length: 16 amino acids. CDR3 region: CASSQGQYPGANVLTF. For the CDR3, the DNA is TGTGCCAGCAGCCAGGGACAGTATCCAGGGGCCAACGTCCTGACTTTC.

This clonotype showed up just a few times. The V gene is TRBV5-6, the J gene TRBJ2-3; the match to TRBD1 covers 11 bases. Germline values: CDR1 SGHDT, CDR2 YYEEEE. V was pared by 1 base and J by 5 bases, with 15 bases of the junction left unmatched. CDR3 size: 19 residues. CDR3 bases: TGTGCCAGCAGCTTGATATCTGCTGGACAGGGGGCACGGGGAGATACGCAGTATTTT. Amino acids: CASSLISAGQGARGDTQYF.

The gene calls are TRBV24-1 and TRBJ2-1; weak D call: TRBD2 (5 bases). Germline assignment: CDR1 KGHDR and CDR2 SFDVKD. Trimming stripped 10 bases from V and 1 base from J, with 16 bases between. The CDR3 sequence is 15 residues long. The CDR3 sequence is CATASRVGSYNEQFF. As DNA, the CDR3 is TGTGCCACAGCCTCGAGGGTGGGGTCCTACAATGAGCAGTTCTTC.

The chain uses TRBV7-2 and TRBJ2-1, with TRBD2 matching 8 bases. V lost 5 bases and J lost 3; bases outside the gene matches: 6. This CDR3 comprises 15 residues. CDR1 and CDR2 from the germline V gene are SGHTA and FQGNSA. This chain's CDR3 is CASSRASGFYNEQFF. Written as DNA, the CDR3 is TGTGCCAGCAGCCGGGCTAGCGGGTTCTACAATGAGCAGTTCTTC.

The V call is TRBV20-1, the J call TRBJ2-1, with 7 nucleotides matching TRBD2. CDR3 length: 13 amino acids. Per germline, CDR1 DFQATT and CDR2 SNEGSKA (reference sequence). V lost 1 base and J lost 7; bases outside the gene matches: 4. CDR3 in amino acids: CSARGGGFNEQFF. The CDR3 nucleotides read TGCAGTGCTAGAGGGGGGGGTTTTAATGAGCAGTTCTTC.

The CDR3 nucleotides read TGCGCCAGCAGTACAGACGGAAATGGCTACACCTTC. Its translation: CASSTDGNGYTF. The chain combines TRBV5-1 with TRBJ1-2, with no clear D. CDR1 is SGHRS, CDR2 YFSETQ, per germline. The V end was cut by 5 bases, the J end by 6 bases, with 11 bases between. The CDR3 has 12 residues.

The J gene is TRBJ1-1, the V gene TRBV4-1; no reliable D call. This CDR3 is 15 amino acids long. Deletions cut 0 bases from V and 6 bases from J, with 14 bases between. The V gene's germline CDR1 is MGHRA and CDR2 YSYEKL. The CDR3 nucleotides are TGCGCCAGCAGCCAAGAAAGCAAGGGTTACGCTGAAGCTTTCTTT. Protein: CASSQESKGYAEAFF.

The chain combines TRBV5-1 with TRBJ2-1; 7 positions match TRBD2. Trimming at V came to 7 bases and at J to 2 bases, leaving 6 bases not matched to a gene. CDR3 length: 14 residues. From germline, CDR1 is SGHRS and CDR2 YFSETQ. The CDR3 reads CASGRLAAYNEQFF. As DNA, the CDR3 is TGCGCCAGCGGTAGACTAGCAGCCTACAATGAGCAGTTCTTC.

The V call is TRBV25-1, the J call TRBJ2-7, with unresolved D. Germline V lookup: CDR1 MGHDK, CDR2 SYGVNS. Trimming cost V 6 bases and J 1 base, with 10 bases left between them. This CDR3 is 13 amino acids long. The CDR3 region is CASRPLESYEQYF. The CDR3 DNA reads as TGTGCCAGCAGACCCCTAGAATCCTACGAGCAGTACTTC.

This clonotype was counted a few times. CDR3 DNA sequence: TGCGCCAGCAGCCAAGATAACGACCTAGAGGGAATCTATGGCTACACCTTC. This gives the protein CASSQDNDLEGIYGYTF. This sequence joins TRBV4-1 and TRBJ1-2; D remains unclear. The length of the CDR3 is 17 residues. V lost 0 bases, J lost 4 bases, and 18 bases lay in between. CDR1 and CDR2 (germline): MGHRA, YSYEKL.

J is TRBJ2-7 and V is TRBV6-1, with TRBD1 matching over 9 bases. This CDR3 has 16 residues. The J segment lost 2 bases and the V segment lost 5 bases, leaving 10 bases of the junction unmatched. Germline V lookup: CDR1 MNHNS, CDR2 SASEGT. The CDR3 here is CASSFPRDRVTYEQYF. The DNA of the CDR3 is TGTGCCAGCAGTTTTCCCCGGGACAGGGTAACCTACGAGCAGTACTTC.

The chain recombines TRBV10-3 with TRBJ2-3; TRBD2 aligns across 8 bases. V lost 7 bases to trimming and J lost 2 bases; unmatched junction nucleotides: 8. The CDR3 is 15 residues long. The germline V gene encodes CDR1 ENHRY and CDR2 SYGVKD. For the CDR3, the DNA is TGTGCCATCAATATCCGGGGGGGCGACACAGATACGCAGTATTTT. Translating it yields CAINIRGGDTDTQYF.

In its sample, this clonotype was seen many times. The V gene is TRBV6-1, the J gene TRBJ2-3; 8 positions match TRBD2. The V gene end was trimmed by 5 bases and the J gene end by 4 bases; junction bases not matched to a gene: 11. Per germline, CDR1 MNHNS and CDR2 SASEGT. The CDR3 covers 16 residues. In nucleotides, the CDR3 is TGTGCCAGCAGTACCCGGTGGGGCGGGGGGTCAGATACGCAGTATTTT. Its translation: CASSTRWGGGSDTQYF.

V gene TRBV20-1 combines with J gene TRBJ1-6; the D gene is possibly TRBD1 (5 bases). CDR1 and CDR2 (germline): DFQATT, SNEGSKA (reference sequence). V dropped 2 bases and J dropped 9 bases, with 11 bases sitting between them. This CDR3 spans 13 amino acids. CDR3 coding DNA: TGCAGTGCTAGACGGCAGGGCAGTTCACCCCTCCACTTT. Protein product: CSARRQGSSPLHF.

This chain connects TRBV4-2 to TRBJ2-5; 8 nucleotides line up with TRBD1. The V gene end was trimmed by 5 bases and the J gene end by 1 base; junction bases not matched to a gene: 6. Germline CDR1 reads LGHNA; CDR2 reads YNFKEQ. This CDR3 spans 15 amino acids. The CDR3: CASSEWTGPQETQYF. CDR3 in DNA: TGTGCCAGCAGCGAATGGACAGGGCCCCAAGAGACCCAGTACTTC.

This clonotype was found a few times. The V and J genes are TRBV7-9 and TRBJ2-1, with 7 bases matching TRBD1. This CDR3 is built from 14 residues. J gave up 4 bases and V 4 bases, and 4 bases lay outside the gene matches. CDR1 and CDR2 from the germline V gene are SEHNR and FQNEAQ (reference sequence). CDR3 protein: CASSWGQLYNEQFF. CDR3 in DNA: TGTGCCAGCAGCTGGGGACAGCTATACAATGAGCAGTTCTTC.

The count of this clonotype is one. The chain has TRBV20-1 and TRBJ1-6; no definite D call. This CDR3 contains 13 residues. CDR1 is DFQATT and CDR2 is SNEGSKA in the germline V gene (reference sequence). V was trimmed by 0 bases and J by 10 bases, leaving 10 bases between them. CDR3 sequence: CSARDPGKSPLHF. CDR3 coding DNA: TGCAGTGCTAGAGATCCTGGAAAATCACCCCTCCACTTT.

This clonotype was detected a few times. This chain joins TRBV7-3 and TRBJ1-5, with D possibly being TRBD1 (5 bases). From germline, CDR1 is SGHTA and CDR2 FQGTGA. The CDR3 loop spans 19 amino acids. V lost 0 bases to trimming and J lost 2 bases, with 20 bases between them. The CDR3 loop is CASSLTGQGGSIGNQPQHF. In DNA form, the CDR3 reads TGTGCCAGCAGCTTAACGGGGCAAGGTGGCTCCATAGGCAATCAGCCCCAGCATTTT.

This clonotype came up a few times. CDR3 sequence (DNA): TGTGCCAGCAGCCCCGGCGGGGGCTTCGGTGAAAAACTGTTTTTT. Encoded protein: CASSPGGGFGEKLFF. The V call is TRBV3-1, the J call TRBJ1-4; TRBD1 is a possible D gene (6 bases). The CDR3 sequence is 15 residues long. Trimming removed 4 bases at V and 7 bases at J, with 16 bases between. The germline gives CDR1 LGHDT, CDR2 YNNKEL (reference sequence). Looking up the rest from reference TRBV3-1 and TRBJ1-4 gives the full variable domain: DTAVSQTPKYLVTQMGNDKSIKCEQNLGHDTMYWYKQDSKKFLKIMFSYNNKELIINETVPNRFSPKSPDKAHLNLHINSLELGDSAVYFCASSPGGGFGEKLFFGSGTQLSVL.

This sequence joins TRBV27 and TRBJ1-6; 8 positions agree with TRBD1. This CDR3 spans 16 amino acids. Trimming at V came to 8 bases and at J to 0 bases, leaving 6 bases not matched to a gene. Germline CDR1 and CDR2: MNHEY and SMNVEV (reference sequence). This CDR3 is CASHRTGLSYNSPLHF. The CDR3 region has the DNA TGTGCCAGCCATCGGACAGGGCTCTCCTATAATTCACCCCTCCACTTT.

This clonotype was detected only a few times. V gene TRBV4-3 combines with J gene TRBJ2-5; 8 bases align to TRBD2. From germline, CDR1 is LGHNA and CDR2 YSLEER. CDR3 length equals 15 residues. V dropped 5 bases and J dropped 6; count of bases not matched to a gene: 11. CDR3 bases: TGCGCCAGCAGCGAAATACTAGCGGACGGTCAGACCCAGTACTTC. It translates to CASSEILADGQTQYF.